These 26 T cell receptor beta chains were sequenced from one sample in a study of identical twins. TCRdb redid the calling of the 5' RACE reads with MiXCR, one entry per CDR3 protein. The sample records 750,000 to 950,000 distinct CDR3 sequences, 10% to 15% being singletons. The same data also went into a second study, on yellow fever vaccine responses in identical twins.

Sequencing used PBMCs. The receptors originated from a woman aged 18-29 years in good health.

In this sample, this clonotype turned up a few times. The chain links TRBV2 to TRBJ1-1; a possible D gene is TRBD1 (5 bases). The CDR3 spans 12 residues. V was cut by 9 bases and J by 4 bases, with 12 bases left in between. Per the germline V gene, CDR1 is SNHLY and CDR2 is FYNNEI. The CDR3 coding sequence is TGTGCCAGTAGGGGAGGGCCCACTGAAGCTTTCTTT. Translation: CASRGGPTEAFF.

In this sample, this clonotype turned up many times. J is TRBJ2-5 and V is TRBV10-2; D may correspond to TRBD1 or TRBD2 (5 bases each). This CDR3 is built from 12 residues. Germline CDR1 and CDR2: WSHSY and SAAADI. V was clipped by 10 bases and J by 2 bases, with 11 bases between them. CDR3 in DNA: TGCGCCACCGGGACGGTACAAGAGACCCAGTACTTC. Translating gives CATGTVQETQYF.

This clonotype was seen many times. The chain couples TRBV6-2 or TRBV6-3 to TRBJ2-2; either TRBD1 or TRBD2 may supply D (5 bases each). With 4 bases removed from V and 7 bases from J, the gap between germline ends came to 22 bases. In germline, CDR1 is MNHEY, CDR2 SVGEGT. The CDR3 is 17 amino acids. CDR3 amino acids: CASSWKSGIVRGGELFF. As DNA, the CDR3 is TGTGCCAGCAGTTGGAAATCGGGGATCGTGAGGGGCGGGGAGCTGTTTTTT.

This clonotype has just a few counts. The chain couples TRBV4-1 to TRBJ2-1; the D is unclear. CDR3 size: 11 residues. The V gene lost 3 bases and the J gene lost 10 bases, with 7 bases spanning the gap. Germline V gene sequence: CDR1 MGHRA, CDR2 YSYEKL. In DNA, the CDR3 is TGCGCCAGCAGCCAGGGCTCCGAGCAGTTCTTC. Protein: CASSQGSEQFF.

This chain uses TRBV27 with TRBJ2-5; TRBD1 aligns across 10 bases. The V segment lost 6 bases and the J segment 4 bases; nucleotides outside the gene matches: 5. CDR3 size: 14 residues. Germline CDR1 is MNHEY and CDR2 is SMNVEV (reference sequence). CDR3 bases: TGTGCCAGCAGGGGACAGGGGTGGGTAGAGACCCAGTACTTC. This gives the protein CASRGQGWVETQYF.

This clonotype was recorded at least ten times. This sequence joins TRBV28 and TRBJ2-4, with no clear D. Trimming shortened V by 10 bases and J by 1 base, and 14 bases separated the two germline ends. The germline V gene encodes CDR1 MDHEN and CDR2 SYDVKM. The CDR3 covers 14 residues. The CDR3 nucleotides are TGTGCCACCACAATCGGGTGGGCCAAAAACATTCAGTACTTC. The encoded protein is CATTIGWAKNIQYF.

Of note for this clonotype: It is likely a read error, because the conserved phenylalanine at the end of the CDR3 is missing. Because the CDR3's place on the DNA is in doubt, the DNA is left out and the CDR3 is given as listed by TCRdb. The chain is built from TRBV21-1 and TRBJ2-7; TRBD2 is the table's D call, not checked against the DNA. TRBV21-1 is a pseudogene. The CDR3 numbers 9 amino acids, ends counted. CDR3: CASSSCGSL.

The chain couples TRBV27 to TRBJ2-1, with TRBD2 as a possible D gene (5 bases). V gave up 8 bases and J gave up 6 bases, with 20 bases separating them. Germline values: CDR1 MNHEY, CDR2 SMNVEV (reference sequence). The CDR3 consists of 15 residues. The CDR3 region has the DNA TGTGCCAGCGCCTCAGCAACCCCGGCGGGCAATGAGCAGTTCTTC. Translated: CASASATPAGNEQFF.

The V and J genes are TRBV7-2 and TRBJ1-2, with no clear D. The CDR3 extends over 12 amino acids. The ends were cut back, 5 bases at V and 8 bases at J, with 12 bases in the middle. Per the germline V gene, CDR1 is SGHTA and CDR2 is FQGNSA. The CDR3 reads CASSPLREGYTF. The CDR3 DNA follows: TGTGCCAGCAGCCCACTGAGGGAAGGCTACACCTTC.

This clonotype was picked up a small number of times. The J gene is TRBJ1-5, the V gene TRBV27; 9 bases match TRBD1. This CDR3 region has 19 residues. From germline, CDR1 is MNHEY and CDR2 SMNVEV (reference sequence). J gave up 3 bases and V 3 bases, and 15 bases lay outside the gene matches. This CDR3 is CASSFTPGQGSSPNQPQHF. In nucleotides, the CDR3 is TGTGCCAGCAGTTTTACCCCGGGACAGGGATCTTCCCCCAATCAGCCCCAGCATTTT.

This clonotype was found a few times. J is TRBJ2-1 and V is TRBV15, with D unresolved. There are 15 residues in the CDR3. With 5 bases removed from V and 0 bases from J, the gap between germline ends came to 11 bases. Germline V gene sequence: CDR1 LNHNV, CDR2 YYDKDF (reference sequence). CDR3: CATSGWQRSYNEQFF. In nucleotides, the CDR3 is TGTGCCACCAGCGGGTGGCAACGCTCCTACAATGAGCAGTTCTTC.

In this sample, this clonotype turned up many times. This chain joins TRBV5-1 and TRBJ1-1, with a weak D call TRBD1 (5 bases). V lost 0 bases to trimming and J lost 6 bases, with 21 bases between them. Germline values: CDR1 SGHRS, CDR2 YFSETQ. The CDR3 covers 17 residues. CDR3 sequence (DNA): TGCGCCAGCAGCTTGGCTGGCAGGGAGGGTACGGGCGCTGAAGCTTTCTTT. Amino acid sequence: CASSLAGREGTGAEAFF.

This clonotype was counted only a few times. The V and J genes are TRBV7-9 and TRBJ2-1; 11 positions agree with TRBD2. Per germline, CDR1 SEHNR and CDR2 FQNEAQ (reference sequence). The CDR3 consists of 15 residues. V shed 2 bases, J shed 9 bases, and the junction held 6 bases outside the gene matches. For the CDR3, the DNA is TGTGCCAGCAGCTTAACTAGCGGGAGTAGTAGTGAGCAGTTCTTC. Residues: CASSLTSGSSSEQFF.

The chain employs TRBV5-1 and TRBJ2-1, with D perhaps assigned TRBD1 or TRBD2 (6 bases each). CDR1 and CDR2 from the germline V gene are SGHRS and YFSETQ. Trimming left V 5 bases short and J 5 bases short, with 20 bases between. The CDR3 has 16 residues. CDR3 sequence: CASSHVGGGQNNEQFF. The CDR3 nucleotides read TGCGCCAGCAGTCATGTTGGAGGGGGACAAAACAATGAGCAGTTCTTC.

This clonotype was recorded many times. The rearrangement links TRBV20-1 to TRBJ2-1; D unresolved. Trimming removed 0 bases from V and 5 bases from J, with 5 bases in between. This CDR3 has 12 amino acids. CDR1 and CDR2 (germline): DFQATT, SNEGSKA (reference sequence). The CDR3 DNA sequence: TGCAGTGCTAGAGATAGGCACAATGAGCAGTTCTTC. It codes for CSARDRHNEQFF.

This clonotype was counted a few times. This rearrangement joins TRBV6-5 to TRBJ1-6, with unresolved D. The germline gives CDR1 MNHEY, CDR2 SVGAGI. The CDR3 has 13 amino acids. V lost 1 base and J 8 bases, leaving 6 bases between the germline ends. CDR3 in amino acids: CASSYLYDSPLHF. CDR3 in DNA: TGTGCCAGCAGTTACTTGTACGATTCACCCCTCCACTTT.

This clonotype was seen repeatedly, ten times or more. The rearrangement links TRBV7-4 to TRBJ1-4; D gene unclear. Germline V gene lookup returns CDR1 SGHVT and CDR2 SQSDAQ. The CDR3 runs 15 residues. Trimming stripped 6 bases from V and 5 bases from J, with 16 bases between. The CDR3 region has the DNA TGTGCCAGCAGAGAGGAAGGACGGATAAATGAAAAACTGTTTTTT. It is translated as CASREEGRINEKLFF.

The sample holds a few counts of this clonotype. The chain couples TRBV7-9 to TRBJ1-1; maybe TRBD1 (5 bases). Trimming removed 5 bases from V and 6 bases from J, with 13 bases in between. The CDR3 totals 13 residues. Germline V lookup: CDR1 SEHNR, CDR2 FQNEAQ (reference sequence). Here the CDR3 reads CASSQDGDAEAFF. The CDR3 DNA reads as TGTGCCAGCAGCCAGGACGGGGACGCTGAAGCTTTCTTT.

The chain employs TRBV24-1 and TRBJ2-7; tentative D call: TRBD2 (5 bases). The CDR3 is 17 amino acids. Germline values: CDR1 KGHDR, CDR2 SFDVKD. Trimming took 11 bases from V and 3 from J, leaving 28 bases between them. The CDR3 here is CAMKREPWDPVSYEQYF. CDR3 DNA sequence: TGTGCCATGAAAAGGGAGCCATGGGATCCGGTAAGCTACGAGCAGTACTTC.

The sample holds a few counts of this clonotype. The genes are TRBV7-8 and TRBJ1-2; possibly TRBD1 for D (5 bases). CDR1 and CDR2 from the germline V gene are SGHVS and FQNEAQ. CDR3 length: 15 amino acids. V was shortened by 2 bases and J by 3 bases, with 13 bases between the two germline ends. In DNA form, the CDR3 reads TGTGCCAGCAGCTTATATGGAGGGGCGGACTATGGCTACACCTTC. This encodes CASSLYGGADYGYTF.

This clonotype was recorded a few times. This sequence joins TRBV7-6 and TRBJ2-3; D unresolved. The CDR3 sequence is 16 residues long. Per the germline V gene, CDR1 is SGHVS and CDR2 is FNYEAQ. V was cut by 0 bases and J by 3 bases, with 13 bases left in between. CDR3 DNA: TGTGCCAGCAGCTTAGCCCCCGCTACTGTTACAGATACGCAGTATTTT. Translation: CASSLAPATVTDTQYF.

The chain employs TRBV21-1 and TRBJ1-2; the D call TRBD1 from the table was never checked on the DNA. TRBV21-1 constitutes a pseudogene. The CDR3 covers 15 residues. The CDR3, as DNA: TGTGCCAGCAGCAAATCGAGACAGGGGGCAAATGGCTACACCTTC. Residues: CASSKSRQGANGYTF.

In its sample, this clonotype was seen many times. This chain connects TRBV20-1 to TRBJ1-3; a weak D match, TRBD1 (5 bases). CDR1 is DFQATT and CDR2 is SNEGSKA in the germline V gene (reference sequence). The CDR3 sequence is 13 residues long. The V end was cut by 3 bases, the J end by 3 bases, with 9 bases between. The CDR3 loop reads CSASQGYGNTIYF. The CDR3 DNA reads as TGCAGTGCTAGTCAGGGATATGGAAACACCATATATTTT.

J is TRBJ2-5 and V is TRBV3-1, with no clear D. V dropped 0 bases and J dropped 4 bases, with 18 bases sitting between them. CDR1 LGHDT and CDR2 YNNKEL come from the germline V gene (reference sequence). The CDR3 consists of 17 residues. The CDR3 sequence is CASSQDLGFQVGETQYF. In DNA, the CDR3 is TGTGCCAGCAGCCAAGATCTCGGTTTCCAGGTCGGAGAGACCCAGTACTTC.

The rearrangement uses TRBV2 and TRBJ1-2; TRBD1 is a possible D gene (6 bases). Germline V lookup: CDR1 SNHLY, CDR2 FYNNEI. V was cut by 2 bases and J by 8 bases, with 12 bases left in between. The CDR3 covers 13 residues. This chain's CDR3 is CASSEQGQRGYTF. The CDR3 nucleotides read TGTGCCAGCAGTGAACAGGGGCAGAGGGGCTACACCTTC. The full variable domain, completed using reference TRBV2 and TRBJ1-2, is EPEVTQTPSHQVTQMGQEVILRCVPISNHLYFYWYRQILGQKVEFLVSFYNNEISEKSEIFDDQFSVERPDGSNFTLKIRSTKLEDSAMYFCASSEQGQRGYTFGSGTRLTVV.

The chain has TRBV10-3 and TRBJ1-1; D remains ambiguous. The CDR3 is made up of 13 amino acids. Trimming stripped 10 bases from V and 0 bases from J, with 12 bases between. Germline values: CDR1 ENHRY, CDR2 SYGVKD. This CDR3 reads CATTETMNTEAFF. The CDR3, as DNA: TGTGCCACAACAGAGACCATGAACACTGAAGCTTTCTTT.